This T cell receptor beta chain came from a study of blood T cell repertoires in COVID-19. Overall study context: The United States, Italy and Spain were the sources of the acute and convalescent COVID-19 samples. T cells, B-cell-depleted T cells, or PBMCs supplied cDNA or gDNA.

Original data processing: Quantification of nucleated cells was approximated via reference gene primer amplification. The protocol was immunoSEQ multiplex PCR, while the TCRdb copy is restricted to in-frame clones and leaves out a portion. V and J calls and clone size are as listed in that table; D and trimming were resolved from the DNA. This sample has roughly 200,000 clones; 78% occur once, and the top ten carry approximately 3%. CDR1 is KGHSH, CDR2 LQKENI, per germline. Trimming removed 2 bases at V and 4 bases at J, with 6 bases between. The CDR3 spans 12 residues. The clonotype was recovered from an elderly woman with active or convalescent COVID-19. This rearrangement joins TRBV18 to TRBJ2-7, with D uncertain. Sequenced sample: peripheral blood. This CDR3 reads CASSPSLYEQYF. DNA of the CDR3: TGTGCCAGCTCACCAAGCCTATACGAGCAGTACTTC.